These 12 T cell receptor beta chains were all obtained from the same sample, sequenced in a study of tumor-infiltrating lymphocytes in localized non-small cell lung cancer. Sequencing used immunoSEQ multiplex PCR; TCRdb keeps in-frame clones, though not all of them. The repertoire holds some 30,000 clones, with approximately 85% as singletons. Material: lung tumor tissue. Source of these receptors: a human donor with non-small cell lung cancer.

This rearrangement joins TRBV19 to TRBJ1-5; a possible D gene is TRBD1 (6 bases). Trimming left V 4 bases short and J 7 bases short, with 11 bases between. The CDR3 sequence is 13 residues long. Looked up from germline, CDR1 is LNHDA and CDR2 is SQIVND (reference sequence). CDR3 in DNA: TGTGCCAGTAGTAGGGGGCAAAGACAGCCCCAGCATTTT. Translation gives CASSRGQRQPQHF.

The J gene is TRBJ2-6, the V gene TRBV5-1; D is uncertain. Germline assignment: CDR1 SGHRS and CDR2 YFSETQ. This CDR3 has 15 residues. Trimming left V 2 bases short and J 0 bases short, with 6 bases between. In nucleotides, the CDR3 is TGCGCCAGCAGCTTAACCATCTCTGGGGCCAACGTCCTGACTTTC. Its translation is CASSLTISGANVLTF. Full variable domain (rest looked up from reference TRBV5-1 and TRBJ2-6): KAGVTQTPRYLIKTRGQQVTLSCSPISGHRSVSWYQQTPGQGLQFLFEYFSETQRNKGNFPGRFSGRQFSNSRSEMNVSTLELGDSALYLCASSLTISGANVLTFGAGSRLTVL.

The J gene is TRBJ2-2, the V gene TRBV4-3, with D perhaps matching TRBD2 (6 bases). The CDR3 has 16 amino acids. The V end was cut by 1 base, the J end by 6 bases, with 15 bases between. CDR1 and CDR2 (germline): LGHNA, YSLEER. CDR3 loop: CASSQGSGRAAGELFF. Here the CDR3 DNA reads TGCGCCAGCAGCCAAGGCTCCGGGAGAGCGGCCGGGGAGCTGTTTTTT.

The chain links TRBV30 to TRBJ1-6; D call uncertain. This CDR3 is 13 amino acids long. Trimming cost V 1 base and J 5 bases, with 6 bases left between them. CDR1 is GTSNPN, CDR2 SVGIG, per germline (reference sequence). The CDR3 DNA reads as TGTGCCTGGAGTGAGTCGGATAATTCACCCCTCCACTTT. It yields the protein CAWSESDNSPLHF. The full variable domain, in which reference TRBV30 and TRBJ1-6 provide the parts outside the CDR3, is SQTIHQWPATLVQPVGSPLSLECTVEGTSNPNLYWYRQAAGRGLQLLFYSVGIGQISSEVPQNLSASRPQDRQFILSSKKLLLSDSGFYLCAWSESDNSPLHFGNGTRLTVT.

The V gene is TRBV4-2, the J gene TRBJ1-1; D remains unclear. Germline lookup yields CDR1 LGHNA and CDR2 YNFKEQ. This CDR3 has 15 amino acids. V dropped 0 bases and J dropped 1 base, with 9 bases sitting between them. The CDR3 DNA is TGTGCCAGCAGCCAAGAGGCAGCCAGGAACACTGAAGCTTTCTTT. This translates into CASSQEAARNTEAFF.

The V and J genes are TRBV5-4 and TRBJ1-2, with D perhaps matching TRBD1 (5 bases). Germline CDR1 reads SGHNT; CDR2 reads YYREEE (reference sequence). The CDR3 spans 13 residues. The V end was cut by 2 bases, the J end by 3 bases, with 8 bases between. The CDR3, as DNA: TGTGCCAGCAGCTTAGAGGGGTACTATGGCTACACCTTC. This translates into CASSLEGYYGYTF.

CDR3 loop: CASSEPNQPQHF. The DNA for the CDR3 is TGTGCCAGCAGTGAGCCCAATCAGCCCCAGCATTTT. This chain connects TRBV2 to TRBJ1-5; D remains unclear. The V end was cut by 3 bases, the J end by 3 bases, with 3 bases between. The CDR3 is 12 amino acids. The germline CDR1 and CDR2 sequences are SNHLY and FYNNEI.

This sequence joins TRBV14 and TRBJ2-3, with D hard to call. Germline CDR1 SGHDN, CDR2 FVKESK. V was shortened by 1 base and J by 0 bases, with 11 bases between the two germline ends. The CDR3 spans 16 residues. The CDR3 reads CASSQVFRASTDTQYF. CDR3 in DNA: TGTGCCAGCAGCCAAGTTTTTCGTGCGAGCACAGATACGCAGTATTTT.

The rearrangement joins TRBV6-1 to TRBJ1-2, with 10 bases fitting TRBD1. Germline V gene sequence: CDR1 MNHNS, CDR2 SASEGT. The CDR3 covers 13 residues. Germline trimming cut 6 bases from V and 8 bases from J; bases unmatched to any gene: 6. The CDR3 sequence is CASRAGTGDGYTF. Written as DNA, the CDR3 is TGTGCCAGCAGGGCCGGGACAGGGGACGGCTACACCTTC.

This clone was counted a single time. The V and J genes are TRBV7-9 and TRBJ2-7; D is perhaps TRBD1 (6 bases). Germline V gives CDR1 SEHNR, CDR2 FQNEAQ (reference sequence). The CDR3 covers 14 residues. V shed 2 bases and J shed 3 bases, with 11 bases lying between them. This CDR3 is CASSLNPRGYEQYF. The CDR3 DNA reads TGTGCCAGCAGCTTAAACCCCAGGGGCTACGAGCAGTACTTC.

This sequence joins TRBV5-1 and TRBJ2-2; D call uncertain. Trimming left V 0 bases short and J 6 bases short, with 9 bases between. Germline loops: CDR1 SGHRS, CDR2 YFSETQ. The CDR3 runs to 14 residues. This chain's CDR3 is CASSLAELAGELFF. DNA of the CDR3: TGCGCCAGCAGCTTGGCAGAGTTAGCCGGGGAGCTGTTTTTT.

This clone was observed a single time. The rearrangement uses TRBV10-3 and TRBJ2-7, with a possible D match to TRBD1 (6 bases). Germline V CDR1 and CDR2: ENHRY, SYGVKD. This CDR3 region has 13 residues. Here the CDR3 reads CGETGKHSADEYF. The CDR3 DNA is TGTGGGGAAACAGGGAAGCATTCGGCAGATGAGTACTTC.